This paragraph reports one T cell receptor beta chain. Its target is not known. The CDR3 contains 12 residues. V trimming: 9 bases; J trimming: 7 bases; junction bases outside the gene matches: 6. Germline CDR1 MDHEN, CDR2 SYDVKM. The entry originates in a study of cytomegalovirus exposure and HLA in healthy donors. The wider study: The platform used for the 120 or so validation repertoires matched that of the 500 to 850 first-cohort repertoires, a later analysis reported. The study's findings and limits: Cytomegalovirus status was reportedly diagnosed by the classifier with high specificity and sensitivity.

Donors were drawn from the 120-subject validation cohort, separate from the approximately 670-subject first cohort. Assay: immunoSEQ multiplex PCR; the TCRdb copy retains only in-frame clones and omits some. The profile shows over 200,000 clones, around 87% of them singletons. The origin of this receptor is a woman under 30 in good health and CMV-seronegative. Sequencing was done on a sample of PBMCs. The chain has TRBV28 and TRBJ1-5; 7 positions agree with TRBD1. In DNA form, the CDR3 reads TGTGCCAGTCAGCAGGGGGAACAGCCCCAGCATTTT. Protein: CASQQGEQPQHF.